Below, one T cell receptor beta chain is given with its context. Repertoires were generated with immunoSEQ multiplex PCR, while TCRdb's copy carries only in-frame clones and drops some. The table includes tens of thousands of clones, 92% detected once. Germline V gene sequence: CDR1 SGDLS, CDR2 YYNGEE. The CDR3 contains 16 residues. Trimming stripped 8 bases from V and 0 bases from J, with 18 bases between. This record comes from a study of cytomegalovirus exposure and HLA in healthy donors. The source of this sequence is a woman aged 18-30 years in good health and CMV-seronegative. The specimen sequenced was PBMCs. This chain connects TRBV9 to TRBJ2-1; possible D gene TRBD2, 5 bases. CDR3 nucleotides: TGTGCCAGAAACGCCCGGGTAGCGAGCTCCTACAATGAGCAGTTCTTC. This codes for CARNARVASSYNEQFF. The variable domain in full, with the rest retrieved from reference TRBV9 and TRBJ2-1, is DSGVTQTPKHLITATGQRVTLRCSPRSGDLSVYWYQQSLDQGLQFLIQYYNGEERAKGNILERFSAQQFPDLHSELNLSSLELGDSALYFCARNARVASSYNEQFFGPGTRLTVL.